This TCR beta chain comes out of a study of cytomegalovirus exposure and HLA in healthy donors. About the study: The roughly 130 validation repertoires used the same platform as the 650 to 850 first-cohort repertoires, a later analysis reported. Findings and caveats of the study: Specificity for CMV antigens was confirmed in vitro for a few of the CMV-associated chains.

In the case of this clone: Its antigen remains unidentified.

The CDR3 totals 15 residues. Germline-derived CDR1 and CDR2 are SNHLY and FYNNEI. V lost 7 bases and J lost 8; bases outside the gene matches: 11. TCRdb's copy holds only in-frame clones and misses some; the assay was immunoSEQ multiplex PCR. The sample gives about 160,000 clones, just under 90% of which show up once; roughly 4.2% is in the top ten. The sequence derives from a man aged 18 to 30 in good health and CMV-seropositive. The chain is built from TRBV2 and TRBJ2-1; 10 bases match TRBD2. Input material: PBMCs. CDR3 sequence reads: CASTVSSGRGDEQFF. The CDR3 bases are TGTGCCAGCACCGTGTCTAGCGGGAGAGGGGATGAGCAGTTCTTC.